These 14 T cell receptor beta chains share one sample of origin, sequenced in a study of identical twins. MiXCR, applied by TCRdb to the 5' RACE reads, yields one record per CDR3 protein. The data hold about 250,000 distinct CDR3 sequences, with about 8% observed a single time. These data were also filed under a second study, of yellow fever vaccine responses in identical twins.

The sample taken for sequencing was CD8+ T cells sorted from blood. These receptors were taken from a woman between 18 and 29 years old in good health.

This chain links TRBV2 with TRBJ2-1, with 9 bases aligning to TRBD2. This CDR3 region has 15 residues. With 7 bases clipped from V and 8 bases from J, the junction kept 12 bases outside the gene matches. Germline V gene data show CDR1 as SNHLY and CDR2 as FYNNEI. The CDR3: CASIGWREGHHEQFF. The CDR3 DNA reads TGTGCCAGCATCGGGTGGCGGGAGGGCCACCATGAGCAGTTCTTC.

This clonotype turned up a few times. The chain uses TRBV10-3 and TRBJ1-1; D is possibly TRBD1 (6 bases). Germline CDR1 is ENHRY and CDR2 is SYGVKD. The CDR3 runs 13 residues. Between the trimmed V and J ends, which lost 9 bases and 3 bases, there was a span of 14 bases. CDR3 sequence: CAITGRGDTEAFF. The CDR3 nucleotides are TGTGCCATTACAGGGAGGGGCGACACTGAAGCTTTCTTT.

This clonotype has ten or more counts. CDR3 in amino acids: CASSLAGLDSTGELFF. CDR3 nucleotides: TGTGCCAGCAGCTTAGCAGGACTAGATAGCACCGGGGAGCTGTTTTTT. V gene TRBV7-9 combines with J gene TRBJ2-2, with 7 bases that match TRBD2. CDR3 length equals 16 residues. Trimming at V came to 0 bases and at J to 4 bases, leaving 5 bases not matched to a gene. Germline assignment: CDR1 SEHNR and CDR2 FQNEAQ (reference sequence).

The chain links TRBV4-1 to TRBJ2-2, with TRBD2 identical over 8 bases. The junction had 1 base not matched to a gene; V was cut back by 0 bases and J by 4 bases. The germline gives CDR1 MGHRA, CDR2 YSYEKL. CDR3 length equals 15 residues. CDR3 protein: CASSQDAGGTGELFF. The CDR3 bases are TGCGCCAGCAGCCAAGATGCGGGGGGCACCGGGGAGCTGTTTTTT.

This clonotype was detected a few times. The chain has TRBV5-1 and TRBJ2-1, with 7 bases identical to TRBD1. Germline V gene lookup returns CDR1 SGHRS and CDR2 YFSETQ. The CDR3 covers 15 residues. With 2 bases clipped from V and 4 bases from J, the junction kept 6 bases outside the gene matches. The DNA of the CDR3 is TGCGCCAGCAGCTTTCAACAGGGGAAATACAATGAGCAGTTCTTC. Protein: CASSFQQGKYNEQFF.

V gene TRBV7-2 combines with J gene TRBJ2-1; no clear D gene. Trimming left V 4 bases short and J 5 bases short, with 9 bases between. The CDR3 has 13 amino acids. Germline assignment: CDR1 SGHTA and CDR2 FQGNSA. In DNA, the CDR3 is TGTGCCAGCAGCTCTTGGGCCAACAATGAGCAGTTCTTC. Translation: CASSSWANNEQFF. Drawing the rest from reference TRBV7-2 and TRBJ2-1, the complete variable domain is GAGVSQSPSNKVTEKGKDVELRCDPISGHTALYWYRQSLGQGLEFLIYFQGNSAPDKSGLPSDRFSAERTGGSVSTLTIQRTQQEDSAVYLCASSSWANNEQFFGPGTRLTVL.

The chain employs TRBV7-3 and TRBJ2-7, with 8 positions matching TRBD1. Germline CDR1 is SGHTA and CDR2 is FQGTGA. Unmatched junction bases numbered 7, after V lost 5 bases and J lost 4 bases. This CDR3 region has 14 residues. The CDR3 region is CASSPQGAMYEQYF. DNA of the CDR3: TGTGCCAGCAGCCCTCAGGGGGCGATGTACGAGCAGTACTTC. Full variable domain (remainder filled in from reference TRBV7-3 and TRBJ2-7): GAGVSQTPSNKVTEKGKYVELRCDPISGHTALYWYRQSLGQGPEFLIYFQGTGAADDSGLPNDRFFAVRPEGSVSTLKIQRTERGDSAVYLCASSPQGAMYEQYFGPGTRLTVT.

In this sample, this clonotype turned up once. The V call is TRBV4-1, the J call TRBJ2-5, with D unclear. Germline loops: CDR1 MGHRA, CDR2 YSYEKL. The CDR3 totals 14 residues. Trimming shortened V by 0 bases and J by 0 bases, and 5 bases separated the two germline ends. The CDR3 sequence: CASSQEDDQETQYF. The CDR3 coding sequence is TGCGCCAGCAGCCAAGAAGACGACCAAGAGACCCAGTACTTC.

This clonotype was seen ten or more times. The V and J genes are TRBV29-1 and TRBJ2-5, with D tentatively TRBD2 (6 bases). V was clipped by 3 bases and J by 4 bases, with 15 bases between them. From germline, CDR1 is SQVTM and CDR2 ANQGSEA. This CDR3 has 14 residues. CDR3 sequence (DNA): TGCAGCGTTGACCCCGGGGACTCTCTAGAGACCCAGTACTTC. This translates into CSVDPGDSLETQYF.

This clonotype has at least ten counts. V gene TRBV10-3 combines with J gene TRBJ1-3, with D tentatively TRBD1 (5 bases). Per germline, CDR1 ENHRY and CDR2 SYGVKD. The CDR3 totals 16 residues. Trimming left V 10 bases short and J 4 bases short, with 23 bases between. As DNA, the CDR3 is TGTGCCACCCGGTCGGGGGATGGAAGTTCGGGAAACACCATATATTTT. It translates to CATRSGDGSSGNTIYF.

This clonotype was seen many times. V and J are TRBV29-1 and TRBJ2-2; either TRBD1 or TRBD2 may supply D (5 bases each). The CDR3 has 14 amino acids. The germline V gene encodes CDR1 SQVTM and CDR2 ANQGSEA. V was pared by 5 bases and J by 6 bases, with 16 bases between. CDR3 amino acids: CSVTQASSAGELFF. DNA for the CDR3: TGCAGCGTTACACAGGCTAGCAGCGCCGGGGAGCTGTTTTTT.

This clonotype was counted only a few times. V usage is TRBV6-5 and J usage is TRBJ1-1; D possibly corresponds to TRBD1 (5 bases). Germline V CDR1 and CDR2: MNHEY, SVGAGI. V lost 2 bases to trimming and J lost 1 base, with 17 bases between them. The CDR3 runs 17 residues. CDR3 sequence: CASSYRSRDSSNTEAFF. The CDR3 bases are TGTGCCAGCAGTTACAGGTCCCGAGACAGTTCGAACACTGAAGCTTTCTTT.

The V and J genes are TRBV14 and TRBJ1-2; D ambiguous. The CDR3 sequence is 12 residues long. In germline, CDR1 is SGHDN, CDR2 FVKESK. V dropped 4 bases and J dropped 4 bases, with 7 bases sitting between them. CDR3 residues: CASSRELYGYTF. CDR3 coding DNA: TGTGCCAGCAGCCGGGAGCTCTATGGCTACACCTTC.

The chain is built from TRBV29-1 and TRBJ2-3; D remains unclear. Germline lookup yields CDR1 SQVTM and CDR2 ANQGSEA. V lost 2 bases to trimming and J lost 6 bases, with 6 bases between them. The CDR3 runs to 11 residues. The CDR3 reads CSVELGDTQYF. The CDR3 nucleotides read TGCAGCGTTGAACTGGGGGATACGCAGTATTTT.